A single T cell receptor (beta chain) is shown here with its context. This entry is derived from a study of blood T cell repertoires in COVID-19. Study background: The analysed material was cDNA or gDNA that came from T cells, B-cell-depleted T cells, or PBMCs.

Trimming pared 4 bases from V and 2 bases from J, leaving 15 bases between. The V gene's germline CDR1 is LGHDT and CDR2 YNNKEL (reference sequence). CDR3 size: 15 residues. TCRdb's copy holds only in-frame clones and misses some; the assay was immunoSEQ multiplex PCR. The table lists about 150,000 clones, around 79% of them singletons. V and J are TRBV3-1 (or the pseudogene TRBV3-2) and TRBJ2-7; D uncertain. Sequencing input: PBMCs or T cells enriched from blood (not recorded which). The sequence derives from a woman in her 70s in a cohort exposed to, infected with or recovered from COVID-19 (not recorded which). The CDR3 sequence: CASSLRVTSPYEQYF. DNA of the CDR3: TGTGCCAGCAGCCTTCGAGTCACTTCGCCCTACGAGCAGTACTTC.